Presented here are 5 T cell receptor beta chains from one specimen sequenced in a study of T cell responses to AZD1222 COVID-19 vaccine. The protocol was immunoSEQ multiplex PCR, while the TCRdb copy is restricted to in-frame clones and leaves out a portion. Here the sample spans about 180,000 clones, approximately 86% being singletons. Here the sequenced sample was peripheral blood, taken on day 0 of AZD1222 vaccination. The receptor source for this set is an adult in good health.

A word on this clone: Distinct nucleotide sequences in the sample also encode this CDR3. This sequence joins TRBV9 and TRBJ1-4, with unresolved D. V gave up 0 bases and J gave up 0 bases, with 6 bases separating them. This CDR3 has 15 amino acids. Germline V gene sequence: CDR1 SGDLS, CDR2 YYNGEE. CDR3 loop: CASSVDGSTNEKLFF. The CDR3 DNA is TGTGCCAGCAGCGTAGACGGCTCAACTAATGAAAAACTGTTTTTT.

The CDR3 reads CASSPGRNYGYTF. CDR3 coding DNA: TGTGCCAGCAGCCCAGGGCGTAACTATGGCTACACCTTC. V and J are TRBV7-2 and TRBJ1-2; a weak D match, TRBD1 (5 bases). Deletions cut 5 bases from V and 1 base from J, with 8 bases between. The CDR3 is 13 amino acids. Germline assignment: CDR1 SGHTA and CDR2 FQGNSA.

The rearrangement joins TRBV4-1 to TRBJ1-2; no definite D call. The length of the CDR3 is 16 residues. Germline V gene data show CDR1 as MGHRA and CDR2 as YSYEKL. V was pared by 0 bases and J by 4 bases, with 15 bases between. This chain's CDR3 is CASSQDDRAPFYGYTF. The CDR3 DNA sequence: TGCGCCAGCAGCCAAGATGATAGAGCTCCTTTCTATGGCTACACCTTC.

This chain uses TRBV9 with TRBJ1-1; 7 nucleotides line up with TRBD1. This CDR3 region has 13 residues. CDR1 and CDR2 (germline): SGDLS, YYNGEE. V shed 4 bases and J 1 base; nucleotides not matched to a gene: 1. The CDR3 region is CASSRQGNTEAFF. The CDR3 coding sequence is TGTGCCAGCAGCAGACAGGGGAACACTGAAGCTTTCTTT. Drawing the rest from reference TRBV9 and TRBJ1-1, the complete variable domain is DSGVTQTPKHLITATGQRVTLRCSPRSGDLSVYWYQQSLDQGLQFLIQYYNGEERAKGNILERFSAQQFPDLHSELNLSSLELGDSALYFCASSRQGNTEAFFGQGTRLTVV.

The chain joins TRBV5-4 to TRBJ2-7; 7 positions match TRBD2. V shed 0 bases, J shed 7 bases, and the junction held 4 bases outside the gene matches. The CDR3 is 13 amino acids. Germline CDR1 and CDR2: SGHNT and YYREEE (reference sequence). This chain's CDR3 is CASSLERGGEQYF. The CDR3 DNA reads TGTGCCAGCAGCTTGGAGCGGGGCGGGGAGCAGTACTTC.